Listed here are 4 T cell receptor beta chains from one sample, sequenced in a study of beta chain features in type 1 diabetes. Study-level results: Type 1 diabetes patients had TCRB CDR3s that were shorter (moderately but significantly so) in all four CD4+ subsets.

The investigators reverse transcribed all of the isolated RNA, so they sequenced expressed TCRB transcripts. Produced via immunoSEQ multiplex PCR; TCRdb's table is partial and in-frame only. This table has 100,000 to 150,000 clones, approximately 15% appearing once. Antigen specificity for these receptors is unknown. The sequencing sample was made of central memory CD4+ T cells from blood. The receptors stem from a man younger than 35 with type 1 diabetes.

This clone was seen more than once but under ten times. This rearrangement joins TRBV29-1 to TRBJ2-3, with D perhaps TRBD2 (5 bases). The length of the CDR3 is 16 residues. V lost 3 bases to trimming and J lost 2 bases, with 18 bases between them. Germline CDR1 is SQVTM and CDR2 is ANQGSEA. The CDR3 region is CSVEGERGAATDTQYF. The DNA for the CDR3 is TGCAGCGTTGAGGGAGAACGGGGTGCCGCCACAGATACGCAGTATTTT.

The rearrangement joins TRBV9 to TRBJ2-4; 9 bases align to TRBD1. The CDR3 contains 13 residues. Germline CDR1 is SGDLS and CDR2 is YYNGEE. J gave up 7 bases and V 3 bases, and 2 bases lay outside the gene matches. The CDR3 nucleotides read TGTGCCAGCAGCGCCGGACAGGGGAACATTCAGTACTTC. Protein product: CASSAGQGNIQYF.

The chain uses TRBV5-1 and TRBJ2-3; TRBD2 aligns across 7 bases. The length of the CDR3 is 14 residues. V was pared by 4 bases and J by 4 bases, with 6 bases of the junction left unmatched. The germline CDR1 and CDR2 sequences are SGHRS and YFSETQ. In nucleotides, the CDR3 is TGCGCCAGCAGCCGAACTAGCGATCCAGATACGCAGTATTTT. This sequence encodes CASSRTSDPDTQYF.

On this clone: This specimen includes other DNA sequences encoding the same CDR3. The rearrangement uses TRBV27 and TRBJ2-3; D is ambiguous. V was shortened by 3 bases and J by 5 bases, with 9 bases between the two germline ends. The CDR3 sequence is 13 residues long. Germline V gene lookup returns CDR1 MNHEY and CDR2 SMNVEV (reference sequence). CDR3 sequence reads: CASSLRPGDTQYF. DNA for the CDR3: TGTGCCAGCAGTTTGCGGCCGGGAGATACGCAGTATTTT.